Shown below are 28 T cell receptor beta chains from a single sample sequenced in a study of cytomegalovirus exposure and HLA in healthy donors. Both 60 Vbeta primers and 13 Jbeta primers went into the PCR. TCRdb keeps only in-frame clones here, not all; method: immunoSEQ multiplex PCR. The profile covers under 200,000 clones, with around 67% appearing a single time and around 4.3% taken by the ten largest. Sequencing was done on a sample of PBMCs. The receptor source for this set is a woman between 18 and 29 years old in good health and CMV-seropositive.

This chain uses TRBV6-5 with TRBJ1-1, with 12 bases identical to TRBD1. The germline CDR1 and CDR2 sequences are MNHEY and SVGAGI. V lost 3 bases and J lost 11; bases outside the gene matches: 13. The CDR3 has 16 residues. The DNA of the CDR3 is TGTGCCAGCAGTTATGGGACAGGGGGCCCTGCTACCGCGGCTTTCTTT. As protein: CASSYGTGGPATAAFF.

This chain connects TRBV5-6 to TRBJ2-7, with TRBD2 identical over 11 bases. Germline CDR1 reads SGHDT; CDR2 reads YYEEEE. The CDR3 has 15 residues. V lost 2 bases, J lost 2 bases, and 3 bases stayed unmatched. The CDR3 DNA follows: TGTGCCAGCAGCTTACGACTAGCGGGACCCTACGAGCAGTACTTC. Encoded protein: CASSLRLAGPYEQYF.

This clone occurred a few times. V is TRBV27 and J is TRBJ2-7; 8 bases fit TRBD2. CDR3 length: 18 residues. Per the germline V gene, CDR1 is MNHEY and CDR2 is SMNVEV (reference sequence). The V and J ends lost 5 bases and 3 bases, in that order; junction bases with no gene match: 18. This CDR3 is CASSPVFPNSGVGYEQYF. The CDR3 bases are TGTGCCAGCAGTCCCGTTTTCCCCAATAGCGGGGTGGGCTACGAGCAGTACTTC.

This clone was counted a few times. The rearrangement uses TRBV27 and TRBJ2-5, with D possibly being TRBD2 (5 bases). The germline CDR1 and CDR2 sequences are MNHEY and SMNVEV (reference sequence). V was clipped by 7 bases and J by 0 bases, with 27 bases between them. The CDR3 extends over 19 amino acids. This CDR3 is CASTYLRGEGRSYQETQYF. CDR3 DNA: TGTGCCAGCACTTATCTTCGGGGAGAAGGAAGATCGTACCAAGAGACCCAGTACTTC.

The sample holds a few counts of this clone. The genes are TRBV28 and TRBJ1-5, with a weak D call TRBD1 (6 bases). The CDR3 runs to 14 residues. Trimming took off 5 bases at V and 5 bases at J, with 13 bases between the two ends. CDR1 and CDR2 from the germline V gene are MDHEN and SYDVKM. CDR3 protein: CASSQYREHQPQHF. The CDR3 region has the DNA TGTGCCAGCAGTCAATACAGGGAGCATCAGCCCCAGCATTTT.

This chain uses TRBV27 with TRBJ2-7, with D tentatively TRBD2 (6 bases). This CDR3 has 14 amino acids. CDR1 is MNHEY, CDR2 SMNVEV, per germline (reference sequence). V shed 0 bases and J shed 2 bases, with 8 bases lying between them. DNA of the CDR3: TGTGCCAGCAGTTTATCACCGGGAGCCTACGAGCAGTACTTC. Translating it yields CASSLSPGAYEQYF.

For the CDR3, the DNA is TGTGCCAGCAGCCACAGCGGGAGTGTGCGGGAGCAGTACTTC. It translates to CASSHSGSVREQYF. V usage is TRBV13 and J usage is TRBJ2-7; 8 bases align to TRBD2. The ends lost 5 bases at V and 7 bases at J; junction bases unmatched: 10. Per germline, CDR1 PRHDT and CDR2 FYEKMQ (reference sequence). CDR3 size: 14 residues. The entire variable domain, with the rest obtained from reference TRBV13 and TRBJ2-7, is as follows: AAGVIQSPRHLIKEKRETATLKCYPIPRHDTVYWYQQGPGQDPQFLISFYEKMQSDKGSIPDRFSAQQFSDYHSELNMSSLELGDSALYFCASSHSGSVREQYFGPGTRLTVT.

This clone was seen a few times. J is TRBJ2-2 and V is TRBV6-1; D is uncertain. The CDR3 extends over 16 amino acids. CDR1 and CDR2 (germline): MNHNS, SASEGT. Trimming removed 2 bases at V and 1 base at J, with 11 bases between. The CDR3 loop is CASSERLARNTGELFF. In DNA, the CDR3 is TGTGCCAGCAGTGAACGACTCGCGAGGAACACCGGGGAGCTGTTTTTT.

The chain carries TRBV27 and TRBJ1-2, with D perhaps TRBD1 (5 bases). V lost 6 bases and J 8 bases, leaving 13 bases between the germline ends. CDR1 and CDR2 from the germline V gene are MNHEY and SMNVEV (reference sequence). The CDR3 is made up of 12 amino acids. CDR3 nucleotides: TGTGCCAGCAGAGGGGAAGCCTACGGCTACACCTTC. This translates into CASRGEAYGYTF.

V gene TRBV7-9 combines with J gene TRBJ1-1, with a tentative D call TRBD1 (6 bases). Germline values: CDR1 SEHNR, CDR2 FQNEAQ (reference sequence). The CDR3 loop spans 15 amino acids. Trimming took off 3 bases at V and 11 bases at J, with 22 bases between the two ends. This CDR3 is CASSFVAGTYALAFF. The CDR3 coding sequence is TGTGCCAGCAGCTTCGTTGCCGGGACATATGCGTTGGCTTTCTTT.

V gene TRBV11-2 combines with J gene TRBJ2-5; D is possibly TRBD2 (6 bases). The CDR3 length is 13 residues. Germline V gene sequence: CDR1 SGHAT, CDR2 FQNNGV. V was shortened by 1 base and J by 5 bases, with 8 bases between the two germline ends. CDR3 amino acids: CASSLGRGETQYF. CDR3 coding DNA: TGTGCCAGCAGCTTAGGTCGGGGGGAGACCCAGTACTTC.

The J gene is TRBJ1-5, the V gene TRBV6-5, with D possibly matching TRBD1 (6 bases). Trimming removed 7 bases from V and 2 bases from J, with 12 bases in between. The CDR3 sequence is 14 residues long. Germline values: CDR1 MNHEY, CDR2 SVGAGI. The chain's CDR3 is CASKYRDGNQPQHF. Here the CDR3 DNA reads TGTGCCAGCAAGTACAGGGACGGCAATCAGCCCCAGCATTTT.

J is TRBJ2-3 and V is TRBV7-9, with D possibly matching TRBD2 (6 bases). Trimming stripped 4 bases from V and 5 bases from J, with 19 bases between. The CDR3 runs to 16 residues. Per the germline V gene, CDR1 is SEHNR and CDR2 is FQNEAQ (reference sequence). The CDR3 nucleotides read TGTGCCAGCAGCTGCGGGACTCCAAGGTGCATAGATACGCAGTATTTT. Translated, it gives CASSCGTPRCIDTQYF.

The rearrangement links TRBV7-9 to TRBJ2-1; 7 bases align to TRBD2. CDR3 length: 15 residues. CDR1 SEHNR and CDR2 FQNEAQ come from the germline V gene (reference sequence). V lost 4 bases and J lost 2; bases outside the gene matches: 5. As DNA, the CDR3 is TGTGCCAGCAGCTCGAGCGGGGCCCCCTACAATGAGCAGTTCTTC. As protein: CASSSSGAPYNEQFF. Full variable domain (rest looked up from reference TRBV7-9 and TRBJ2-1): DTGVSQNPRHKITKRGQNVTFRCDPISEHNRLYWYRQTLGQGPEFLTYFQNEAQLEKSRLLSDRFSAERPKGSFSTLEIQRTEQGDSAMYLCASSSSGAPYNEQFFGPGTRLTVL.

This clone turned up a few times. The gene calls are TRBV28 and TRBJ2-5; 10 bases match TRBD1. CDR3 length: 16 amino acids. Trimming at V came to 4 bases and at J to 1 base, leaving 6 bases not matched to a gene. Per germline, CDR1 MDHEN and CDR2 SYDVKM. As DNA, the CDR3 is TGTGCCAGCAGTTCGCCGGGACAGGGGCCCCAAGAGACCCAGTACTTC. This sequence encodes CASSSPGQGPQETQYF.

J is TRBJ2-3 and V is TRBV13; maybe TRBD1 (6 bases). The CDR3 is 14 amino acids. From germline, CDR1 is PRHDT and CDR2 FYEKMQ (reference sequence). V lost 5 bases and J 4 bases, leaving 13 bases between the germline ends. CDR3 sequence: CASSPIQGPDTQYF. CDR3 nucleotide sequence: TGTGCCAGCAGCCCTATACAGGGCCCAGATACGCAGTATTTT.

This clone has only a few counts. Here the CDR3 DNA reads TGTGCCTGGAGCGGGATCCGGGGTAGCTCCTACGAGCAGTACTTC. Translation gives CAWSGIRGSSYEQYF. The V and J genes are TRBV30 and TRBJ2-7, with a weak D call TRBD2 (5 bases). The germline V gene has CDR1 GTSNPN and CDR2 SVGIG (reference sequence). V was shortened by 3 bases and J by 0 bases, with 15 bases between the two germline ends. The CDR3 covers 15 residues.

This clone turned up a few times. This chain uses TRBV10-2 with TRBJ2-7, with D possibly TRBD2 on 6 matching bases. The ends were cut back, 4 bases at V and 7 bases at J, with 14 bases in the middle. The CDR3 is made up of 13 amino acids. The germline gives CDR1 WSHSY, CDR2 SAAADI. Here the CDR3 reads CASSVGGRDEQYF. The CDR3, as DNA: TGCGCCAGCAGTGTGGGAGGCCGTGATGAGCAGTACTTC.

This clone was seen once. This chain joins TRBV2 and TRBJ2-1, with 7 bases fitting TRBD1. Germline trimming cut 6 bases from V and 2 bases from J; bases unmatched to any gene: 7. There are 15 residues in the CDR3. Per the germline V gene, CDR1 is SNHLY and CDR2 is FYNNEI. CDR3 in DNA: TGTGCCAGCAGGGTAGGACAGGAGCCCTACAATGAGCAGTTCTTC. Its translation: CASRVGQEPYNEQFF.

DNA for the CDR3: TGTGCCAGCAGCTTAGTACAGGCGGTTGGAAGCGAGCAGTACTTC. The encoded protein is CASSLVQAVGSEQYF. V and J are TRBV7-2 and TRBJ2-7, with D possibly being TRBD1 (5 bases). Trimming removed 1 base at V and 6 bases at J, with 16 bases between. The length of the CDR3 is 15 residues. Germline lookup yields CDR1 SGHTA and CDR2 FQGNSA.

In nucleotides, the CDR3 is TGTGCCAGCAGTTTTTGGAGGGCTGATTCACCCCTCCACTTT. Translating it yields CASSFWRADSPLHF. The chain carries TRBV27 and TRBJ1-6, with D uncertain. V shed 3 bases and J shed 8 bases, with 11 bases lying between them. This CDR3 has 14 amino acids. CDR1 is MNHEY and CDR2 is SMNVEV in the germline V gene (reference sequence).

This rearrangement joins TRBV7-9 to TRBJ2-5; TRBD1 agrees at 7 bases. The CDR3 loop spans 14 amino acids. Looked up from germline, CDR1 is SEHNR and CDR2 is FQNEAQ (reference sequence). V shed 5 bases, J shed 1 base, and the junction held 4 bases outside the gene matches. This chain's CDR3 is CASSRTGAQETQYF. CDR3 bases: TGTGCCAGCAGCCGGACAGGCGCCCAAGAGACCCAGTACTTC.

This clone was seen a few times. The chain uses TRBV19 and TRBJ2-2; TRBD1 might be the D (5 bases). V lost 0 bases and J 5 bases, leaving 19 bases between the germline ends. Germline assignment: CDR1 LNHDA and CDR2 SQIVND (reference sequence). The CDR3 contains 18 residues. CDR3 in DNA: TGTGCCAGTAGTATAGATCTCGGACACTATACCCCTACCGGGGAGCTGTTTTTT. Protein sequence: CASSIDLGHYTPTGELFF.

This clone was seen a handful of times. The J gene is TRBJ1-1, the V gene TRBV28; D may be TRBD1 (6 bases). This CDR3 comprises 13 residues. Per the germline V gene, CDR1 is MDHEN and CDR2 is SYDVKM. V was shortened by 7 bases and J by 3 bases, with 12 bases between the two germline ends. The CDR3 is CASNGTPYTEAFF. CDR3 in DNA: TGTGCCAGCAACGGGACACCGTACACTGAAGCTTTCTTT.

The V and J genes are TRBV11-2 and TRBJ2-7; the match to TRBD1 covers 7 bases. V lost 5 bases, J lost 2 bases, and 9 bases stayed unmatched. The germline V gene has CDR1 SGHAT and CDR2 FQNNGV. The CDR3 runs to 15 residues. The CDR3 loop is CASSHPRDRAYEQYF. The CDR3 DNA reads TGTGCCAGCAGCCACCCTCGGGACAGAGCCTACGAGCAGTACTTC.

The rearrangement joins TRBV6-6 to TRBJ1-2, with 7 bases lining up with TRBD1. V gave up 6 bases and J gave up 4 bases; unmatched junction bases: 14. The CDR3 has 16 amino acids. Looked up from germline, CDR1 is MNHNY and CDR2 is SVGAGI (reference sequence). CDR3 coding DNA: TGTGCCAGCAGCCCCTCGGCGACAGGGTTTGGCTATGGCTACACCTTC. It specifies CASSPSATGFGYGYTF.

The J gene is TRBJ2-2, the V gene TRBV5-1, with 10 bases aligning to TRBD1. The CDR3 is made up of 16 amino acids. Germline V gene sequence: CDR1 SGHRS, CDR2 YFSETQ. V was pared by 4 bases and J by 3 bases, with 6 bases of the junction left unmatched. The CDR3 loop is CASSKRTGGDTGELFF. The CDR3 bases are TGCGCCAGCAGCAAACGGACAGGGGGAGACACCGGGGAGCTGTTTTTT.

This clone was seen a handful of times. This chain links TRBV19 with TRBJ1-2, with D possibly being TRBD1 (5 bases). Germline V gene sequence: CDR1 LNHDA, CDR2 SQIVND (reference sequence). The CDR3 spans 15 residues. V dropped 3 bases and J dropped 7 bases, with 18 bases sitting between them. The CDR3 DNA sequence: TGTGCCAGTAGTATCCCGGGACGGGAGGGTACTGGCTACACCTTC. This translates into CASSIPGREGTGYTF.